The sequence of this T cell receptor beta chain was determined in a study of T cell changes during pregnancy in multiple sclerosis. Between the trimmed V and J ends, which lost 1 base and 7 bases, there was a span of 13 bases. This CDR3 contains 15 residues. The germline V gene has CDR1 SGHNT and CDR2 YENEEA. Data came from immunoSEQ multiplex PCR; TCRdb stores just in-frame clones and leaves some out. The repertoire holds tens of thousands of clones, with 91% as singletons. Material: peripheral blood, obtained in the third trimester of pregnancy. This chain links TRBV11-3 with TRBJ2-2, with D perhaps TRBD2 (5 bases). This TCR was sampled from a female donor in good health, enrolled as a control in a pregnancy study. CDR3 region: CASSLGGLAGGELFF. CDR3 nucleotides: TGTGCCAGCAGCTTAGGAGGGCTGGCTGGCGGGGAGCTGTTTTTT.